Detailed here is one T cell receptor (beta chain). Its antigen is not identified. This sample was included in a study of T cell responses to AZD1222 COVID-19 vaccine. Study-wide results and limits: Regions 160-218 and 743-854 held dominance among vaccine-associated CD4 TCRs, which spanned spike. Only a handful of people who got AZD1222 tested seropositive at baseline. Unmutated variant regions reportedly attract nearly half of all spike-specific TCRs.

Clones were sequenced by immunoSEQ multiplex PCR, and TCRdb holds only the in-frame ones, with some missing. Of some 120,000 clones in the sample, around 90% were seen once. V lost 2 bases and J lost 4, with 15 bases in between. Germline V lookup: CDR1 SGHRS, CDR2 YFSETQ. The CDR3 loop spans 15 amino acids. The V call is TRBV5-1, the J call TRBJ1-2, with no clear D. The receptor was isolated from an adult in good health. Material: peripheral blood, obtained on day 0 of AZD1222 vaccination. The chain's CDR3 is CASSFVPTLRYGYTF. The CDR3 bases are TGCGCCAGCAGCTTTGTGCCCACTTTGCGCTATGGCTACACCTTC.